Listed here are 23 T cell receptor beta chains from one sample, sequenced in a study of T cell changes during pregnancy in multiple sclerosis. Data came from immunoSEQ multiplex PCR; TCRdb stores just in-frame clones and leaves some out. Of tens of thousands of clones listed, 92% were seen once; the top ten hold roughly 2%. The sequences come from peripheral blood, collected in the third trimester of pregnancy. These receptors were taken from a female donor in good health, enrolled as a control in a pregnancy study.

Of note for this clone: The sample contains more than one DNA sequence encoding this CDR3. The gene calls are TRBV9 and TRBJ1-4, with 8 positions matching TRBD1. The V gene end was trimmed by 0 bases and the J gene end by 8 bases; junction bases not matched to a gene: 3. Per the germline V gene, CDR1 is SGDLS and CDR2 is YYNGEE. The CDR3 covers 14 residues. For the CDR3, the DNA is TGTGCCAGCAGCGTAGGACAGGGGAGGGAAAAACTGTTTTTT. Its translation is CASSVGQGREKLFF.

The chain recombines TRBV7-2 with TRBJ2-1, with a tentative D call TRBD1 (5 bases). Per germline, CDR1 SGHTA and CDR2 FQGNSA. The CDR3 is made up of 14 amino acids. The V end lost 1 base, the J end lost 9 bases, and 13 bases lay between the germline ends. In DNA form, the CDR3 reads TGTGCCAGCAGCTTAGGACAGCTTGGGTCTGAGCAGTTCTTC. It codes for CASSLGQLGSEQFF.

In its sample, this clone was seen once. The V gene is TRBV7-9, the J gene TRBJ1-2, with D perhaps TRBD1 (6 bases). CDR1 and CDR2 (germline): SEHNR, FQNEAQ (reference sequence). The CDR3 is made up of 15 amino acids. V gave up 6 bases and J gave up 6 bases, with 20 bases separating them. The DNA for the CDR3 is TGTGCCAGCAGTCCAAAACAGGGTATCCGCGATGGCTACACCTTC. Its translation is CASSPKQGIRDGYTF.

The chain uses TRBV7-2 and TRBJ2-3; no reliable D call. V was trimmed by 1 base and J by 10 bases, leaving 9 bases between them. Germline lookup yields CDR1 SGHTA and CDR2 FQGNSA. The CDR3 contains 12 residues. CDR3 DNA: TGTGCCAGCAGCTTAGTCACGGGTGCGCAGTATTTT. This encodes CASSLVTGAQYF.

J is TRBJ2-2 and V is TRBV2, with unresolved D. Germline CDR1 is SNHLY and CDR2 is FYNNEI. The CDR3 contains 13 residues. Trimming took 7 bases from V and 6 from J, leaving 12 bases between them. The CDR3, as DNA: TGTGCCAGCACTTATTCCCCCCCCGGGGAGCTGTTTTTT. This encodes CASTYSPPGELFF.

The chain's CDR3 is CASVDRASTETQYF. The CDR3 DNA follows: TGTGCCAGCGTCGACAGGGCATCGACAGAGACCCAGTACTTC. This chain connects TRBV28 to TRBJ2-5; TRBD1 matches at 7 bases. The CDR3 loop spans 14 amino acids. Germline CDR1 is MDHEN and CDR2 is SYDVKM. With 8 bases clipped from V and 4 bases from J, the junction kept 10 bases outside the gene matches.

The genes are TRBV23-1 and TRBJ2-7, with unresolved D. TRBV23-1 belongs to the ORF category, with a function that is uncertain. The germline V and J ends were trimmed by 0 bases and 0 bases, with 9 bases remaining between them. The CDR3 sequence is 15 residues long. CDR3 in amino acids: CASSQSILLSYEQYF. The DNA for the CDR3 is TGCGCCAGCAGTCAATCGATCCTACTCTCCTACGAGCAGTACTTC.

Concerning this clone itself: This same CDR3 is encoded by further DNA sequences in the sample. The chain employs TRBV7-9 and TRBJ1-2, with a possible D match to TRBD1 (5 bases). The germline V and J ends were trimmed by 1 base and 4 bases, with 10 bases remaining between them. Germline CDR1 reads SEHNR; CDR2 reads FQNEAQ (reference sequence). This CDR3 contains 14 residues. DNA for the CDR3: TGTGCCAGCAGCTTAGAACAGGCGCCCTATGGCTACACCTTC. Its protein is CASSLEQAPYGYTF.

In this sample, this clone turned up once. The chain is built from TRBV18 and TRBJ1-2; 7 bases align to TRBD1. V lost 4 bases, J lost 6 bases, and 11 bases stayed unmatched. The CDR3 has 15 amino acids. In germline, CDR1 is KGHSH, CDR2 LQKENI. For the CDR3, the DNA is TGTGCCAGCTCACTCGAATTGACAGGGAGCGATGGCTACACCTTC. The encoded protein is CASSLELTGSDGYTF.

Here the CDR3 reads CASSIYGTSGSRSTDTQYF. CDR3 coding DNA: TGTGCCAGCAGTATCTACGGGACTAGCGGGAGTCGTAGCACAGATACGCAGTATTTT. The chain carries TRBV28 and TRBJ2-3; 14 positions agree with TRBD2. The CDR3 is 19 residues long. Germline V gives CDR1 MDHEN, CDR2 SYDVKM. With 5 bases clipped from V and 0 bases from J, the junction kept 10 bases outside the gene matches.

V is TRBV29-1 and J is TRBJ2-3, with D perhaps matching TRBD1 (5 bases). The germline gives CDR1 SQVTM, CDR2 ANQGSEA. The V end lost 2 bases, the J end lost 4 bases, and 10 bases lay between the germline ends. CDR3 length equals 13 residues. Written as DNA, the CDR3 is TGCAGCGTTGAACATGGGGCCCCAGATACGCAGTATTTT. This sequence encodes CSVEHGAPDTQYF.

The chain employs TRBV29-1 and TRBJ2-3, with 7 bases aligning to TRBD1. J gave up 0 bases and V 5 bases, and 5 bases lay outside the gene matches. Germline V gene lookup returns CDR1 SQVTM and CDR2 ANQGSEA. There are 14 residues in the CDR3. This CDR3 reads CSVQQGFSTDTQYF. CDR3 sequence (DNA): TGCAGCGTTCAACAGGGGTTTAGCACAGATACGCAGTATTTT.

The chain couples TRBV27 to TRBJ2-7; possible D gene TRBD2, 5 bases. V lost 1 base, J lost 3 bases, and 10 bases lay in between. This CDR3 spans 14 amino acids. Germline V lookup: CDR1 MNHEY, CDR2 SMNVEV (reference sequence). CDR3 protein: CASSLLGRDYEQYF. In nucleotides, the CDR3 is TGTGCCAGCAGTTTATTGGGCCGGGACTACGAGCAGTACTTC.

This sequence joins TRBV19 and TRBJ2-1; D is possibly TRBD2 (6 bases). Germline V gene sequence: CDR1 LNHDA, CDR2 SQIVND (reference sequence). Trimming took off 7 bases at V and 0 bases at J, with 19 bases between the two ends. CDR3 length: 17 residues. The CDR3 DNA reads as TGTGCCAGTACCCCTTTCGGGAGCAGGAACTCCTACAATGAGCAGTTCTTC. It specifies CASTPFGSRNSYNEQFF.

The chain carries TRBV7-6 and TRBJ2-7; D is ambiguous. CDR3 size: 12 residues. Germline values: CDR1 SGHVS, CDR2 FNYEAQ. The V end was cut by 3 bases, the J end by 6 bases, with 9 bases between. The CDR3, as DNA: TGTGCCAGCAGCTTGGGTCCGGGCGAGCAGTACTTC. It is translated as CASSLGPGEQYF.

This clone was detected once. The CDR3 protein is CASSVDSGRAPGEQFF. The CDR3 DNA reads as TGTGCCAGCAGCGTAGATAGCGGGAGGGCCCCAGGTGAGCAGTTCTTC. This chain joins TRBV9 and TRBJ2-1; 11 bases are a match to TRBD2. Germline CDR1 reads SGDLS; CDR2 reads YYNGEE. Losses at the gene ends were 0 bases for V and 9 bases for J; bases not matched to a gene: 8. The CDR3 has 16 amino acids.

CDR3 nucleotide sequence: TGTGCCAGCAGATCCGTACAGGGTTCATATGGCTACACCTTC. Its protein is CASRSVQGSYGYTF. V and J are TRBV2 and TRBJ1-2; D is possibly TRBD1 (6 bases). From germline, CDR1 is SNHLY and CDR2 FYNNEI. This CDR3 has 14 residues. Trimming removed 6 bases from V and 5 bases from J, with 16 bases in between.

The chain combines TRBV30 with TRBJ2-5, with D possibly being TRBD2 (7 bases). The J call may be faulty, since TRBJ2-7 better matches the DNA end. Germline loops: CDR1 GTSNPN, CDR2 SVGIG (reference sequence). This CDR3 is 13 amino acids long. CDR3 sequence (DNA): TGTGCCTGGGGCCACCTGGGGGGGCGCGAGCAGTACTTC. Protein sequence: CAWGHLGGREQYF.

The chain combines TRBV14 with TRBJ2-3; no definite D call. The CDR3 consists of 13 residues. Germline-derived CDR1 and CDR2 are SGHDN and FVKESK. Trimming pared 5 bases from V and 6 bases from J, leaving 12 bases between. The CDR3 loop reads CASSVGAGDTQYF. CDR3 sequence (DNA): TGTGCCAGCAGCGTAGGAGCCGGGGATACGCAGTATTTT. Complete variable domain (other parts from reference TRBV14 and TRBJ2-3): EAGVTQFPSHSVIEKGQTVTLRCDPISGHDNLYWYRRVMGKEIKFLLHFVKESKQDESGMPNNRFLAERTGGTYSTLKVQPAELEDSGVYFCASSVGAGDTQYFGPGTRLTVL.

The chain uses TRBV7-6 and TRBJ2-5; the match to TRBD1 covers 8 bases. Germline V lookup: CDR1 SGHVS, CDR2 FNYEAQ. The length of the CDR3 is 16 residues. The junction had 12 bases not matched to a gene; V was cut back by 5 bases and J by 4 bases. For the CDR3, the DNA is TGTGCCAGCAGCCCGCTCGTAAGCGGACAGGGAGAGACCCAGTACTTC. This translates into CASSPLVSGQGETQYF.

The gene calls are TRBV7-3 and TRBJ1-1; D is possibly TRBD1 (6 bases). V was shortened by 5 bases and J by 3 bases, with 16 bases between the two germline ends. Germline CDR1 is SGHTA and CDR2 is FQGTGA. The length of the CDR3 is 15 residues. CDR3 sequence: CASSASQGQYTEAFF. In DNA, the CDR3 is TGTGCCAGCAGCGCCTCACAGGGTCAGTACACTGAAGCTTTCTTT.

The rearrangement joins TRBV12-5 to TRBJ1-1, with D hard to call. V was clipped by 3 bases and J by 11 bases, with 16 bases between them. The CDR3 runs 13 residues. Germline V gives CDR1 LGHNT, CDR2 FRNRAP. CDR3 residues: CASGLRPGDEAFF. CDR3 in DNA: TGTGCTAGTGGTTTACGTCCGGGAGATGAGGCTTTCTTT.

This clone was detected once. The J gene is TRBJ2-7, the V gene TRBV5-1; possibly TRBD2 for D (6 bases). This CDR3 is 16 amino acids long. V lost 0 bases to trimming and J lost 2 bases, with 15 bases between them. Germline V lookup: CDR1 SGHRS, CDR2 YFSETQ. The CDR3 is CASSLVLRGFPYEQYF. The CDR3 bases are TGCGCCAGCAGCTTGGTTCTGCGGGGTTTCCCCTACGAGCAGTACTTC.